A single T cell receptor beta chain is shown here with its context. Its antigen is unidentified. This sample was included in a study of T cell responses to AZD1222 COVID-19 vaccine. Broader study findings: Seropositive status at baseline applied to only six AZD1222 recipients. The donor cohort was predominantly white British with a female majority, and clonal diversity may have been underestimated.

The table came from immunoSEQ multiplex PCR; TCRdb's copy has only in-frame clones and leaves some out. Among some 130,000 clones listed, roughly 85% were seen once. Germline V gene lookup returns CDR1 LGHNA and CDR2 YNFKEQ. The length of the CDR3 is 16 residues. The V and J ends lost 4 bases and 3 bases respectively, with 19 bases between them. The V gene is TRBV4-2, the J gene TRBJ2-7; D assignment may be TRBD1 or TRBD2 (5 bases each). This sample comprised peripheral blood, obtained 28 days after the second dose of the MenACWY control vaccine. This TCR was recovered from an adult who received the MenACWY meningococcal vaccine as a control. CDR3 in amino acids: CASSPLQGRGGYEQYF. CDR3 bases: TGTGCCAGCAGCCCACTCCAGGGACGGGGCGGCTACGAGCAGTACTTC.